The rows below give T cell receptor beta chains drawn from one sample of a study of blood T cell repertoires in COVID-19. Only in-frame clones appear in the TCRdb table, and some are missing; sequencing was by immunoSEQ multiplex PCR. The data contain over 200,000 clones, around 87% of them singletons. Material: peripheral blood. The receptors were gathered from a woman aged 45 to 65 with acute or convalescent COVID-19. Each CDR3 is given with its conserved first and last residue. D genes are given only for firm matches. Size tells how often a clone was seen (once, few, many) or the class of an expanded clone, and some rows leave it out.

j_gene: TRBJ2-6
abundance: once
v_gene: TRBV27
d_gene: TRBD1
len: 20
CDR3aa: CASYPAGGMTTYSGANVLTF
CDR3nt: TGTGCCAGCTACCCGGCAGGGGGCATGACTACTTACTCTGGGGCCAACGTCCTGACTTTC

j_gene: TRBJ2-7
abundance: -
v_gene: TRBV5-1
d_gene: TRBD2
len: 14
CDR3aa: CASGPGTSGIEQYF
CDR3nt: TGCGCCAGTGGCCCCGGGACTAGCGGCATCGAGCAGTACTTC

j_gene: TRBJ2-2
abundance: -
v_gene: TRBV28
d_gene: TRBD2
len: 17
CDR3aa: CASSSSSGSSDTGELFF
CDR3nt: TGTGCCAGCAGTTCGAGTAGCGGGAGTAGTGACACCGGGGAGCTGTTTTTT

j_gene: TRBJ1-1
abundance: -
v_gene: TRBV2
d_gene: -
len: 15
CDR3aa: CASSEWGPPNTEAFF
CDR3nt: TGTGCCAGCAGTGAATGGGGGCCCCCGAACACTGAAGCTTTCTTT

j_gene: TRBJ1-1
abundance: once
v_gene: TRBV19
d_gene: -
len: 14
CDR3aa: CASSVGQSNTEAFF
CDR3nt: TGTGCCAGTAGTGTAGGACAGTCGAACACTGAAGCTTTCTTT

j_gene: TRBJ1-2
abundance: -
v_gene: TRBV7-2
d_gene: -
len: 13
CDR3aa: CASSLGLKNGYTF
CDR3nt: TGTGCCAGCAGCTTAGGTCTAAAAAATGGCTACACCTTC

j_gene: TRBJ2-5
abundance: -
v_gene: TRBV6-4
d_gene: TRBD1
len: 13
CDR3aa: CASSVETGQTQYF
CDR3nt: TGTGCCAGCAGTGTTGAGACAGGGCAGACCCAGTACTTC

j_gene: TRBJ2-1
abundance: -
v_gene: TRBV18
d_gene: -
len: 14
CDR3aa: CASSGGRDYNEQFF
CDR3nt: TGTGCCAGCTCGGGGGGGCGGGACTACAATGAGCAGTTCTTC

j_gene: TRBJ1-4
abundance: -
v_gene: TRBV2
d_gene: -
len: 13
CDR3aa: CASSERGGEKLFF
CDR3nt: TGTGCCAGCAGTGAGCGGGGGGGTGAAAAACTGTTTTTT

j_gene: TRBJ2-7
abundance: -
v_gene: TRBV19
d_gene: -
len: 15
CDR3aa: CASSIFSGGSYEQYF
CDR3nt: TGTGCCAGTAGTATCTTCTCGGGTGGAAGCTACGAGCAGTACTTC

j_gene: TRBJ2-7
abundance: once
v_gene: TRBV7-8
d_gene: TRBD1
len: 14
CDR3aa: CASSQRDRVYEQYF
CDR3nt: TGTGCCAGCAGCCAACGGGACAGGGTCTACGAGCAGTACTTC

j_gene: TRBJ2-7
abundance: -
v_gene: TRBV30
d_gene: -
len: 11
CDR3aa: CALEPLDEQYF
CDR3nt: TGTGCCTTGGAGCCGCTCGACGAGCAGTACTTC

j_gene: TRBJ2-3
abundance: -
v_gene: TRBV4-3
d_gene: -
len: 16
CDR3aa: CASSQDHRVWTDTQYF
CDR3nt: TGCGCCAGCAGCCAAGATCACAGGGTATGGACAGATACGCAGTATTTT

j_gene: TRBJ2-7
abundance: -
v_gene: TRBV7-8
d_gene: TRBD2
len: 15
CDR3aa: CASSSKRTSGYEQYF
CDR3nt: TGTGCCAGCAGCTCCAAGAGGACTAGCGGCTACGAGCAGTACTTC

j_gene: TRBJ2-1
abundance: few
v_gene: TRBV12-5
d_gene: TRBD2
len: 17
CDR3aa: CASGLVTTSGRYGEQFF
CDR3nt: TGTGCTAGTGGTTTGGTAACTACTAGCGGGAGATATGGTGAGCAGTTCTTC

j_gene: TRBJ1-5
abundance: -
v_gene: TRBV7-8
d_gene: TRBD1
len: 18
CDR3aa: CASSLRPGGNIVNQPQHF
CDR3nt: TGTGCCAGCAGCTTAAGGCCAGGGGGTAATATTGTGAATCAGCCCCAGCATTTT

j_gene: TRBJ1-3
abundance: -
v_gene: TRBV18
d_gene: -
len: 14
CDR3aa: CASSRLESGNTIYF
CDR3nt: TGTGCCAGCTCACGGCTCGAATCTGGAAACACCATATATTTT

j_gene: TRBJ1-5
abundance: -
v_gene: TRBV4-1
d_gene: -
len: 15
CDR3aa: CASSPTGGSNQPQHF
CDR3nt: TGCGCCAGCAGCCCCACCGGGGGTAGCAATCAGCCCCAGCATTTT

j_gene: TRBJ2-3
abundance: -
v_gene: TRBV7-2
d_gene: -
len: 14
CDR3aa: CASSLRGSTDTQYF
CDR3nt: TGTGCCAGCAGCTTACGAGGGAGCACAGATACGCAGTATTTT

j_gene: TRBJ1-1
abundance: -
v_gene: TRBV5-4
d_gene: -
len: 14
CDR3aa: CASSPIGVGTEAFF
CDR3nt: TGTGCCAGCAGCCCTATAGGGGTAGGCACTGAAGCTTTCTTT

j_gene: TRBJ2-4
abundance: -
v_gene: TRBV11-2
d_gene: TRBD1
len: 18
CDR3aa: CASSLSTGWILAKNIQYF
CDR3nt: TGTGCCAGCAGCTTGTCGACAGGGTGGATCTTAGCCAAAAACATTCAGTACTTC

j_gene: TRBJ2-7
abundance: -
v_gene: TRBV27
d_gene: TRBD2
len: 16
CDR3aa: CASRFGRATSTYEQYF
CDR3nt: TGTGCCAGCAGGTTCGGGAGGGCGACCTCTACCTACGAGCAGTACTTC

j_gene: TRBJ2-5
abundance: -
v_gene: TRBV9
d_gene: -
len: 16
CDR3aa: CASSVSPLSRLETQYF
CDR3nt: TGTGCCAGCAGCGTATCCCCCCTCTCTAGGTTGGAGACCCAGTACTTC

j_gene: TRBJ2-2
abundance: -
v_gene: TRBV6-5
d_gene: -
len: 15
CDR3aa: CASSPMDINTGELFF
CDR3nt: TGTGCCAGCAGTCCAATGGACATTAACACCGGGGAGCTGTTTTTT